Following are 17 T cell receptor beta chains from one sample sequenced in a study of control samples from healthy donors and cancer patients. The protocol was immunoSEQ multiplex PCR, while the TCRdb copy is restricted to in-frame clones and leaves out a portion. This sample has roughly 180,000 clones, with 94% found just once. Sequencing was carried out using blood. Source of these receptors: a woman younger than 30 in good health.

V is TRBV19 and J is TRBJ1-5, with D unclear. Trimming stripped 5 bases from V and 0 bases from J, with 11 bases between. CDR1 is LNHDA, CDR2 SQIVND, per germline (reference sequence). This CDR3 has 15 amino acids. CDR3 coding DNA: TGTGCCAGTAGTTCTTGGGGTTATAGCAATCAGCCCCAGCATTTT. This translates into CASSSWGYSNQPQHF. Supplemented by reference TRBV19 and TRBJ1-5, the full variable domain reads DGGITQSPKYLFRKEGQNVTLSCEQNLNHDAMYWYRQDPGQGLRLIYYSQIVNDFQKGDIAEGYSVSREKKESFPLTVTSAQKNPTAFYLCASSSWGYSNQPQHFGDGTRLSIL.

This rearrangement joins TRBV6-5 to TRBJ1-1; 7 bases are a match to TRBD1. V trimming: 8 bases; J trimming: 6 bases; junction bases outside the gene matches: 3. The CDR3 consists of 11 residues. Germline CDR1 and CDR2: MNHEY and SVGAGI. The CDR3 DNA is TGTGCCAGCGGCACAGGGGCTGAAGCTTTCTTT. It yields the protein CASGTGAEAFF.

The chain recombines TRBV11-2 with TRBJ2-1; 8 bases fit TRBD1. Trimming took 5 bases from V and 1 from J; bases not matched to a gene: 4. The CDR3 runs to 15 residues. The germline CDR1 and CDR2 sequences are SGHAT and FQNNGV. DNA of the CDR3: TGTGCCAGCAGCCCCGACAGGGGTTCCTACAATGAGCAGTTCTTC. Translation: CASSPDRGSYNEQFF.

The chain has TRBV20-1 and TRBJ2-7; D uncertain. Trimming removed 5 bases from V and 3 bases from J, with 8 bases in between. This CDR3 has 11 residues. CDR1 and CDR2 (germline): DFQATT, SNEGSKA (reference sequence). CDR3 in amino acids: CSAERNYEQYF. Written as DNA, the CDR3 is TGCAGTGCTGAGAGGAACTACGAGCAGTACTTC.

The chain carries TRBV5-1 and TRBJ1-2, with a possible D match to TRBD1 (5 bases). There are 13 residues in the CDR3. Germline CDR1 SGHRS, CDR2 YFSETQ. V was pared by 4 bases and J by 8 bases, with 15 bases between. The CDR3: CASSGQGYGGYTF. The CDR3 DNA reads as TGCGCCAGCAGCGGGCAGGGTTATGGAGGCTACACCTTC.

V and J are TRBV7-8 and TRBJ1-1; D not resolved. Germline CDR1 and CDR2: SGHVS and FQNEAQ. The CDR3 covers 12 residues. Trimming shortened V by 1 base and J by 10 bases, and 10 bases separated the two germline ends. CDR3 protein: CASSLVPSRAFF. The DNA of the CDR3 is TGTGCCAGCAGCTTAGTTCCGTCGAGAGCTTTCTTT.

The chain is built from TRBV9 and TRBJ2-6; D ambiguous. V dropped 4 bases and J dropped 0 bases, with 20 bases sitting between them. The CDR3 sequence is 19 residues long. Germline loops: CDR1 SGDLS, CDR2 YYNGEE. This CDR3 is CASSTPRQAAYSGANVLTF. The CDR3 DNA follows: TGTGCCAGCAGCACTCCCCGGCAGGCAGCCTACTCTGGGGCCAACGTCCTGACTTTC.

Only a few counts were recorded for this clone. The chain is built from TRBV24-1 and TRBJ2-1, with TRBD2 identical over 10 bases. The ends lost 4 bases at V and 2 bases at J; junction bases unmatched: 7. The germline gives CDR1 KGHDR, CDR2 SFDVKD. The CDR3 length is 17 residues. This CDR3 is CATSDPSTSGAYNEQFF. The DNA of the CDR3 is TGTGCCACCAGTGACCCCTCTACTAGCGGGGCCTACAATGAGCAGTTCTTC.

The chain is built from TRBV19 and TRBJ1-5, with TRBD1 as a possible D gene (5 bases). The V end was cut by 5 bases, the J end by 0 bases, with 11 bases between. Germline V gene lookup returns CDR1 LNHDA and CDR2 SQIVND (reference sequence). The CDR3 is made up of 15 amino acids. CDR3 coding DNA: TGTGCCAGTAGTGAACAGGCCCATAGCAATCAGCCCCAGCATTTT. Protein product: CASSEQAHSNQPQHF.

The chain joins TRBV19 to TRBJ1-6, with TRBD1 identical over 8 bases. After removal of 2 bases from V and 7 bases from J, the junction contained 16 bases not matched to a gene. The CDR3 totals 19 residues. Per the germline V gene, CDR1 is LNHDA and CDR2 is SQIVND (reference sequence). The CDR3 loop is CASSILGQGRTHSNSPLHF. For the CDR3, the DNA is TGTGCCAGTAGTATATTAGGACAGGGTCGAACACACTCAAATTCACCCCTCCACTTT.

J is TRBJ1-5 and V is TRBV5-3; TRBD1 might be the D (6 bases). TRBV5-3 is labeled an ORF, and its function is uncertain. There are 16 residues in the CDR3. The germline V and J ends were trimmed by 0 bases and 2 bases, with 12 bases remaining between them. The chain's CDR3 is CARSLDRARGNQPQHF. CDR3 nucleotide sequence: TGTGCCAGAAGCTTGGACAGGGCGAGGGGCAATCAGCCCCAGCATTTT.

This sequence joins TRBV3-1 (or the pseudogene TRBV3-2) and TRBJ1-2, with D maybe TRBD1 (5 bases). CDR3 length: 13 residues. Trimming stripped 4 bases from V and 5 bases from J, with 11 bases between. The germline gives CDR1 LGHDT, CDR2 YNNKEL (reference sequence). The CDR3 is CASSLGRVYGYTF. CDR3 sequence (DNA): TGTGCCAGCAGCCTGGGACGGGTATATGGCTACACCTTC.

The rearrangement links TRBV6-2 or TRBV6-3 to TRBJ1-3; the D is unclear. CDR1 and CDR2 from the germline V gene are MNHEY and SVGEGT. The CDR3 is 15 residues long. The V and J ends lost 6 bases and 2 bases respectively, with 14 bases between them. The DNA of the CDR3 is TGTGCCAGCAGCCGAGGGTTCCAGGCTGGAAACACCATATATTTT. It specifies CASSRGFQAGNTIYF.

The chain joins TRBV13 to TRBJ2-5; D unresolved. With 0 bases removed from V and 4 bases from J, the gap between germline ends came to 18 bases. CDR1 is PRHDT and CDR2 is FYEKMQ in the germline V gene (reference sequence). This CDR3 has 17 residues. CDR3 region: CASSLGSGLDPIETQYF. In DNA form, the CDR3 reads TGTGCCAGCAGCTTAGGTTCTGGGCTGGACCCGATAGAGACCCAGTACTTC. The full variable domain, with the rest looked up from reference TRBV13 and TRBJ2-5, is AAGVIQSPRHLIKEKRETATLKCYPIPRHDTVYWYQQGPGQDPQFLISFYEKMQSDKGSIPDRFSAQQFSDYHSELNMSSLELGDSALYFCASSLGSGLDPIETQYFGPGTRLLVL.

This clone was counted once. The chain combines TRBV4-2 with TRBJ1-1; D is ambiguous. The germline V and J ends were trimmed by 6 bases and 1 base, with 9 bases remaining between them. This CDR3 comprises 13 residues. Germline-derived CDR1 and CDR2 are LGHNA and YNFKEQ. CDR3 bases: TGTGCCAGCAGGCGGACTGGGAACACTGAAGCTTTCTTT. Protein product: CASRRTGNTEAFF.

This chain connects TRBV28 to TRBJ1-5; the D gene is possibly TRBD1 (6 bases). Germline lookup yields CDR1 MDHEN and CDR2 SYDVKM. This CDR3 has 16 amino acids. Trimming took off 2 bases at V and 0 bases at J, with 11 bases between the two ends. The DNA of the CDR3 is TGTGCCAGCAGTTTAGGGGGCGGGTATAGCAATCAGCCCCAGCATTTT. It translates to CASSLGGGYSNQPQHF.

The rearrangement uses TRBV5-1 and TRBJ1-6; D is possibly TRBD1 (5 bases). V was trimmed by 0 bases and J by 0 bases, leaving 7 bases between them. Germline CDR1 and CDR2: SGHRS and YFSETQ. The CDR3 extends over 16 amino acids. The CDR3 is CASSLDRLSYNSPLHF. CDR3 nucleotide sequence: TGCGCCAGCAGCTTGGACAGGCTCTCCTATAATTCACCCCTCCACTTT.